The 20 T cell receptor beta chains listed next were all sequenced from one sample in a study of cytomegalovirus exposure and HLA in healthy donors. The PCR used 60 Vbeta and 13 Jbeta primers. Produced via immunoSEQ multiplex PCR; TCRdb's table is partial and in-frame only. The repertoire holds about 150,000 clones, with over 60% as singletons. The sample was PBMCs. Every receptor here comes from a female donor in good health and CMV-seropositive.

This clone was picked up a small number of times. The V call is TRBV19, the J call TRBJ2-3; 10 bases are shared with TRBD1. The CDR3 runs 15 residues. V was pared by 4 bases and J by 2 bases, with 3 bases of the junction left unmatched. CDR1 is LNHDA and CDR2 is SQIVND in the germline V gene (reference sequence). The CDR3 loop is CASSKGQGITDTQYF. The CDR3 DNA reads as TGTGCCAGTAGTAAGGGACAGGGGATCACAGATACGCAGTATTTT. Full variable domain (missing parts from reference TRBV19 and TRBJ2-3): DGGITQSPKYLFRKEGQNVTLSCEQNLNHDAMYWYRQDPGQGLRLIYYSQIVNDFQKGDIAEGYSVSREKKESFPLTVTSAQKNPTAFYLCASSKGQGITDTQYFGPGTRLTVL.

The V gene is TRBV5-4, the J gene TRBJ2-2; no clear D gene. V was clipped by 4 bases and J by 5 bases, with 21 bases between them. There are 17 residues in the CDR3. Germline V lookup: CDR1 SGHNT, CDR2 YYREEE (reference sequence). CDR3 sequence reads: CASSQDSTTKLTGELFF. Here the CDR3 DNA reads TGTGCCAGCAGCCAAGATTCGACGACAAAGCTTACCGGGGAGCTGTTTTTT.

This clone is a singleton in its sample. CDR3 nucleotide sequence: TGTGCCGCCTTGGGGGGGCCTGGGGCCAACGTCCTGACTTTC. Encoded protein: CAALGGPGANVLTF. The gene calls are TRBV19 and TRBJ2-6; D possibly corresponds to TRBD2 (7 bases). CDR1 is LNHDA, CDR2 SQIVND, per germline (reference sequence). V gave up 11 bases and J gave up 2 bases, with 13 bases separating them. The length of the CDR3 is 14 residues. Full variable domain (rest looked up from reference TRBV19 and TRBJ2-6): DGGITQSPKYLFRKEGQNVTLSCEQNLNHDAMYWYRQDPGQGLRLIYYSQIVNDFQKGDIAEGYSVSREKKESFPLTVTSAQKNPTAFYLCAALGGPGANVLTFGAGSRLTVL.

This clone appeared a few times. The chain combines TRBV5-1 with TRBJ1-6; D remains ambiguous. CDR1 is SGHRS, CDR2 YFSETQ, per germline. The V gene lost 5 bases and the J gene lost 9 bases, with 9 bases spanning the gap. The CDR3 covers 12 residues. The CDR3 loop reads CASRENASPLHF. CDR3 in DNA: TGCGCCAGCAGGGAGAACGCTTCACCCCTCCACTTT.

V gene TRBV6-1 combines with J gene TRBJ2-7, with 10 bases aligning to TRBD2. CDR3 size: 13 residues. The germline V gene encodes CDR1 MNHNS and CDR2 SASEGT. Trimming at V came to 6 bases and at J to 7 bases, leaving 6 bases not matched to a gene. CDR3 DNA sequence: TGTGCCAGCAGCCCGGGACTAGCGCGAGAGCAGTACTTC. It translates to CASSPGLAREQYF.

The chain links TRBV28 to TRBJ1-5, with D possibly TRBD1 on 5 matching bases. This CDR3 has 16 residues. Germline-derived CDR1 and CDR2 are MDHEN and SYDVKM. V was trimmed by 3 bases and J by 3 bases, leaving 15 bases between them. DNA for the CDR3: TGTGCCAGCAGTTTCACCCCAGGGTGGGACAATCAGCCCCAGCATTTT. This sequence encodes CASSFTPGWDNQPQHF.

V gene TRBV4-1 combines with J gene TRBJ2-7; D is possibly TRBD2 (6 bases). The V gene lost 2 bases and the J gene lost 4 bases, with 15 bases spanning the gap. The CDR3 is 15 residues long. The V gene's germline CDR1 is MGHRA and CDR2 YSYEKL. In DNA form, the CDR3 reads TGCGCCAGCAGCCAAAGGGGACTGGAGAATTACGAGCAGTACTTC. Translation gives CASSQRGLENYEQYF.

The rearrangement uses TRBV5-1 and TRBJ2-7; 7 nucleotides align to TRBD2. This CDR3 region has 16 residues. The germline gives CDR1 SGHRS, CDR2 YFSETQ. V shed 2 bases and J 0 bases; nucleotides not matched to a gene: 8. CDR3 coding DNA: TGCGCCAGCAGCTTAGCGGGAATGCCAGGCTCCTACGAGCAGTACTTC. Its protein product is CASSLAGMPGSYEQYF.

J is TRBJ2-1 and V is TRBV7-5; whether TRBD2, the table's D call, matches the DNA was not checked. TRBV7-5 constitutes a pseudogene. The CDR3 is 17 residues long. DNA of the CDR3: TGTGCCAGAAGGGGGGGTACAGCGGGCACCCTTTACAATGAGCAGTTCTTC. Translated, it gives CARRGGTAGTLYNEQFF.

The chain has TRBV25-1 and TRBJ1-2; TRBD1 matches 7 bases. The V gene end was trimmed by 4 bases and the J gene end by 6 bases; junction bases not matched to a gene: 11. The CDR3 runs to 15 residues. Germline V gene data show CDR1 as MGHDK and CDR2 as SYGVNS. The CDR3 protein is CASSADRDLGHGYTF. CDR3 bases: TGTGCCAGCAGTGCCGACAGGGATTTGGGGCATGGCTACACCTTC.

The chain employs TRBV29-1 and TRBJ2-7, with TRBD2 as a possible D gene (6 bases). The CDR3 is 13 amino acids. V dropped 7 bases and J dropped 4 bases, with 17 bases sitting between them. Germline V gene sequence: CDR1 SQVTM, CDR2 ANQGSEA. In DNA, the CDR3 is TGCAGCGCCTCCGAGGAGGGGTTGTACGAGCAGTACTTC. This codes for CSASEEGLYEQYF.

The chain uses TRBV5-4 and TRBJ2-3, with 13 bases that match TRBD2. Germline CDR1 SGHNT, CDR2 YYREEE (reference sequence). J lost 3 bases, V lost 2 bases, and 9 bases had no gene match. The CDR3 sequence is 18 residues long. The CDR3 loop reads CASSFGLGLAGDTDTQYF. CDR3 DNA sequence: TGTGCCAGCAGCTTCGGTCTCGGACTAGCGGGAGATACAGATACGCAGTATTTT.

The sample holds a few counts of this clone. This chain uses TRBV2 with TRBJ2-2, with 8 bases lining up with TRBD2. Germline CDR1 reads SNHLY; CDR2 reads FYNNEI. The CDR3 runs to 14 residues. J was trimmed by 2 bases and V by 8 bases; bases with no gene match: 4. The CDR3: CASLSGTNTGELFF. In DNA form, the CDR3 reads TGTGCCAGCCTTAGCGGGACAAACACCGGGGAGCTGTTTTTT.

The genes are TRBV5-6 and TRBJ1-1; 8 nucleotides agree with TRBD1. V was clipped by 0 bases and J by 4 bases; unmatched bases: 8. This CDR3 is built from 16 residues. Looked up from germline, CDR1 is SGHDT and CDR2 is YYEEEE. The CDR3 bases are TGTGCCAGCAGCTTGGTGACAGGGGCTTTAGGCACTGAAGCTTTCTTT. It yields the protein CASSLVTGALGTEAFF.

In DNA form, the CDR3 reads TGCGCCAGCAGTCAAGGAATATGGGAGAGGAACACTGAAGCTTTCTTT. It yields the protein CASSQGIWERNTEAFF. This chain links TRBV23-1 with TRBJ1-1; D call uncertain. TRBV23-1 is an ORF, and what it does is uncertain. Trimming took 2 bases from V and 1 from J, leaving 14 bases between them. CDR3 size: 16 residues.

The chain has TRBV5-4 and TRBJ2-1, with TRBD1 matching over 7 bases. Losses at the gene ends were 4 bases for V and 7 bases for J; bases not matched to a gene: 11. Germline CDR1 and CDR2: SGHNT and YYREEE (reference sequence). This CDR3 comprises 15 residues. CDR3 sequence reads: CASSAPSGQRNEQFF. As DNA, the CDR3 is TGTGCCAGCAGCGCCCCCTCGGGACAGCGTAATGAGCAGTTCTTC.

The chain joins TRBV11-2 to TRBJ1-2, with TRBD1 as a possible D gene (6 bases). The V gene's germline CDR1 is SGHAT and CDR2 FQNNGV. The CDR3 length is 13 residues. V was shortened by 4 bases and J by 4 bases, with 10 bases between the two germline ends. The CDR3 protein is CASSSQGRYGYTF. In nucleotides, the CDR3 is TGTGCCAGCAGCTCCCAGGGGCGCTATGGCTACACCTTC. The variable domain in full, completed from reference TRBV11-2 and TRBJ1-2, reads EAGVAQSPRYKIIEKRQSVAFWCNPISGHATLYWYQQILGQGPKLLIQFQNNGVVDDSQLPKDRFSAERLKGVDSTLKIQPAKLEDSAVYLCASSSQGRYGYTFGSGTRLTVV.

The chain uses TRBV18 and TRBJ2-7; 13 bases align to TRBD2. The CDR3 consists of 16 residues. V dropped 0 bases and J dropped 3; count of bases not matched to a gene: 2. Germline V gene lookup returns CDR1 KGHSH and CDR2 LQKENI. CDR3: CASSPPRTSGSYEQYF. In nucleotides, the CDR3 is TGTGCCAGCTCACCACCCAGGACTAGCGGGAGCTACGAGCAGTACTTC.

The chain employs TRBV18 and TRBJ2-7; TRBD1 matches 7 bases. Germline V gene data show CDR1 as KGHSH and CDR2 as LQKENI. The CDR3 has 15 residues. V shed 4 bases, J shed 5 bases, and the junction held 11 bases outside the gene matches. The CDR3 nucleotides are TGTGCCAGCTCACTGTATGAGACAGGGAACGACGAGCAGTACTTC. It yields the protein CASSLYETGNDEQYF.

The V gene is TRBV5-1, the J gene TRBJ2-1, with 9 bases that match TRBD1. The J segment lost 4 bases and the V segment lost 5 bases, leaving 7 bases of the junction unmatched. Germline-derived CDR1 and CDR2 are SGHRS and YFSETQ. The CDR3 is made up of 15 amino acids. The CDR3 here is CASRAGTGIYNEQFF. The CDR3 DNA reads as TGCGCCAGCAGGGCCGGGACAGGGATTTACAATGAGCAGTTCTTC.